This T cell receptor beta chain was recovered during a study of OX40 agonist ivuxolimab in advanced cancers. Study details: Recorded diagnoses for dose-escalation patients were hepatocellular carcinoma, melanoma, renal cell or head and neck cancer. General study findings and limits: Relatively little clonal expansion, among the lowest observed, appeared in partial responders at 0.1-3.0 mg/kg. Researchers report that CD8+ T cells had, on average, more expanded clones than CD4+. CD4+ and CD8+ T cells in blood underwent clonal expansion by week 6 at 0.1 to 3.0 mg/kg.

The V end lost 4 bases, the J end lost 3 bases, and 9 bases lay between the germline ends. The CDR3 consists of 13 residues. Germline lookup yields CDR1 SGHVS and CDR2 FNYEAQ. This clone was seen once. Its antigen is undetermined. The assay was immunoSEQ multiplex PCR, and TCRdb's table has in-frame clones only and misses some. The sample contains around 57,000 clones, approximately 80% of which appear only once. This sequence originates from an adult with an advanced solid tumor such as melanoma, head and neck, liver or kidney cancer. The chain employs TRBV7-6 and TRBJ1-2, with D uncertain. The sample consisted of CD4+ or CD8+ T cells sorted from blood, taken in a trial of the OX40 agonist ivuxolimab. The CDR3 DNA is TGTGCCAGCAGCTCCAACTGGCACTATGGCTACACCTTC. Amino acids: CASSSNWHYGYTF.